This T cell receptor (beta chain) was identified during a study of a mutant IDH1 vaccine in newly diagnosed glioma. Study in general: Sex distribution of treated patients was around 62% male and roughly 40% female; mean age was around 40 years.

Deletions cut 7 bases from V and 2 bases from J, with 12 bases between. The CDR3 loop spans 14 amino acids. CDR1 is LGHNT, CDR2 FRNRAP, per germline. Assay used: immunoSEQ multiplex PCR; TCRdb lists only in-frame clones, some missing. The sample has fewer than 55,000 clones, about 61% seen once; the top ten hold 4% to 5.5%. As concerns this clone: Its specificity is unknown.

As for time point: week 47, end of study. What each vaccine dose contained was 300 ug of mutant IDH1 20-mer peptide, accompanied by topical imiquimod. This clonotype originated in a middle-aged man with glioma. Some clones in this sample may be carry-over from other donors' samples. The chain recombines TRBV12-5 with TRBJ1-5; D is uncertain. The sequences come from peripheral blood mononuclear cells (PBMCs), collected from a glioma patient whose treatment included an IDH1 peptide vaccine. DNA of the CDR3: TGTGCTAGTGCAGGTGGAGCCGGCAATCAGCCCCAGCATTTT. Its protein is CASAGGAGNQPQHF.